This section outlines one T cell receptor (beta chain) sequence together with its context. Generated by immunoSEQ multiplex PCR, the TCRdb table keeps only in-frame clones and is missing some. This sample has about 18,000 clones, with about 80% found just once. For TCR beta libraries, around 1.8 micrograms of genomic DNA were obtained from cryopreserved PBMCs. In germline, CDR1 is SEHNR, CDR2 FQNEAQ (reference sequence). This CDR3 is 12 amino acids long. Trimming pared 3 bases from V and 7 bases from J, leaving 7 bases between. These data are taken from a study of cytotoxic CD8 clonotypes in ibrutinib-treated CLL. The wider study: The group held more than 10 relapsed/refractory and about 15 treatment-naive patients, with 17 IGHV unmutated.

The chain has TRBV7-9 and TRBJ2-1; weak D call: TRBD2 (5 bases). The input for sequencing was PBMCs, taken before ibrutinib treatment. This receptor was obtained from a human donor with chronic lymphocytic leukemia. This chain's CDR3 is CASSFGENEQFF. The CDR3, as DNA: TGTGCCAGCAGCTTTGGGGAGAATGAGCAGTTCTTC.